A single sample is the source of the 24 T cell receptor beta chains below, sequenced in a study of T cells in Graves' hyperthyroidism and ophthalmopathy. TCR beta CDR3 sequences were amplified from RNA transcripts. First-round RT-PCR with HTBI primers amplified the TCR CDR3 region. Using its own MiXCR run on the multiplex PCR reads, TCRdb lists one record per CDR3 protein. The sample has a few hundred thousand distinct CDR3 sequences, over 15% seen once. Sequenced: blood. All receptors come from a woman aged 55-70 years with Graves' ophthalmopathy.

This clonotype has a count of ten or more. The chain recombines TRBV5-1 with TRBJ1-1; D not resolved. The length of the CDR3 is 12 residues. Trimming pared 9 bases from V and 3 bases from J, leaving 12 bases between. Per the germline V gene, CDR1 is SGHRS and CDR2 is YFSETQ. The CDR3 nucleotides are TGCGCCATCCCCCTTTGGGACACTGAAGCTTTCTTT. Translating it yields CAIPLWDTEAFF.

The rearrangement uses TRBV27 and TRBJ1-5, with unresolved D. V was cut by 6 bases and J by 1 base, with 13 bases left in between. Germline-derived CDR1 and CDR2 are MNHEY and SMNVEV (reference sequence). This CDR3 has 15 amino acids. The CDR3 DNA is TGTGCCAGCAGACCAACAGTGAACAGCAATCAGCCCCAGCATTTT. This codes for CASRPTVNSNQPQHF.

This clonotype was detected ten times or more. The V call is TRBV7-2, the J call TRBJ2-7; D is uncertain. The V and J ends lost 3 bases and 0 bases respectively, with 12 bases between them. The CDR3 is made up of 15 amino acids. CDR1 and CDR2 from the germline V gene are SGHTA and FQGNSA. The CDR3 loop reads CASSFQSVGSYEQYF. The CDR3 DNA is TGTGCCAGCAGCTTTCAGTCGGTTGGCTCCTACGAGCAGTACTTC.

This chain links TRBV5-4 with TRBJ1-2; unclear D gene. The V end lost 2 bases, the J end lost 5 bases, and 7 bases lay between the germline ends. CDR1 is SGHNT, CDR2 YYREEE, per germline (reference sequence). The CDR3 runs 12 residues. The CDR3: CASSLDQYGYTF. The CDR3 DNA is TGTGCCAGCAGCTTAGACCAGTATGGCTACACCTTC.

This clonotype was found many times. This chain uses TRBV6-1 with TRBJ2-7; D is ambiguous. Germline CDR1 and CDR2: MNHNS and SASEGT. V was clipped by 0 bases and J by 6 bases, with 15 bases between them. The CDR3 contains 15 residues. This CDR3 is CASSEARRVPGEQYF. The DNA of the CDR3 is TGTGCCAGCAGTGAAGCGAGACGAGTCCCAGGCGAGCAGTACTTC.

As to this clonotype: A junction end diverges from the germline sequence, so it may reflect a read error. V is TRBV20-1 and J is TRBJ1-1; 10 bases match TRBD1. The CDR3 consists of 11 residues. Germline V lookup: CDR1 DFQATT, CDR2 SNEGSKA (reference sequence). This CDR3 reads CRATGGTEALF. Written as DNA, the CDR3 is TGCAGGGCGACAGGGGGCACTGAAGCTCTCTTT.

This clonotype was seen repeatedly, ten times or more. The chain employs TRBV6-1 and TRBJ2-7; 11 nucleotides line up with TRBD2. Germline-derived CDR1 and CDR2 are MNHNS and SASEGT. With V trimmed by 6 bases and J by 3 bases, 16 bases remained unmatched. This CDR3 has 18 amino acids. Written as DNA, the CDR3 is TGTGCCAGCAGATCGGGACTAGCGGTACCACTAGGGTTCTACGAGCAGTACTTC. Residues: CASRSGLAVPLGFYEQYF.

This chain joins TRBV20-1 and TRBJ2-7, with TRBD2 as a possible D gene (6 bases). Trimming took 6 bases from V and 7 from J, leaving 22 bases between them. The CDR3 contains 14 residues. Germline CDR1 DFQATT, CDR2 SNEGSKA (reference sequence). The CDR3 is CSAETSGVLREQYF. DNA for the CDR3: TGCAGTGCCGAGACGTCGGGAGTTCTGAGAGAGCAGTACTTC.

This clonotype has a count of ten or more. V is TRBV12-3 or TRBV12-4 and J is TRBJ2-5, with D possibly called TRBD1 or TRBD2 (7 bases each). The V gene lost 5 bases and the J gene lost 5 bases, with 24 bases spanning the gap. The CDR3 spans 17 residues. This CDR3 is CASSPPRGGGLFETQYF. The CDR3 DNA is TGTGCCAGCAGTCCCCCCCGGGGAGGGGGCTTGTTCGAGACCCAGTACTTC.

This clonotype appeared many times. The rearrangement uses TRBV5-1 and TRBJ2-1; the match to TRBD1 covers 8 bases. CDR1 SGHRS and CDR2 YFSETQ come from the germline V gene. With 2 bases clipped from V and 10 bases from J, the junction kept 8 bases outside the gene matches. The CDR3 is 14 amino acids. Here the CDR3 reads CASSLVAGGEEQFF. The CDR3 DNA reads as TGCGCCAGCAGCTTAGTGGCAGGGGGCGAAGAGCAGTTCTTC.

The chain employs TRBV7-3 and TRBJ1-4; TRBD1 might be the D (6 bases). CDR1 is SGHTA and CDR2 is FQGTGA in the germline V gene. With 0 bases removed from V and 8 bases from J, the gap between germline ends came to 16 bases. The CDR3 runs 16 residues. The CDR3 sequence is CASSLTGTGSGEKLFF. The CDR3 DNA follows: TGTGCCAGCAGCTTAACAGGCACAGGGTCAGGAGAAAAACTGTTTTTT. Full variable domain (missing parts from reference TRBV7-3 and TRBJ1-4): GAGVSQTPSNKVTEKGKYVELRCDPISGHTALYWYRQSLGQGPEFLIYFQGTGAADDSGLPNDRFFAVRPEGSVSTLKIQRTERGDSAVYLCASSLTGTGSGEKLFFGSGTQLSVL.

This rearrangement joins TRBV18 to TRBJ2-3; 9 positions match TRBD1. CDR3 length equals 16 residues. CDR1 KGHSH and CDR2 LQKENI come from the germline V gene. J was trimmed by 5 bases and V by 6 bases; bases with no gene match: 12. The CDR3 nucleotides are TGTGCCAGCTCCCCGGGACAGGGACTACATGGAGATACGCAGTATTTT. Residues: CASSPGQGLHGDTQYF.

There are many counts of this clonotype. The chain couples TRBV20-1 to TRBJ2-7, with 9 bases aligning to TRBD2. The V gene end was trimmed by 0 bases and the J gene end by 4 bases; junction bases not matched to a gene: 10. Germline V CDR1 and CDR2: DFQATT, SNEGSKA (reference sequence). The CDR3 totals 16 residues. DNA for the CDR3: TGCAGTGCTAGAGAGGCTTATCTAGCGGGGTCTTACGAGCAGTACTTC. Protein sequence: CSAREAYLAGSYEQYF.

CDR3 nucleotides: TGTGCCAGCAGCACCCTATATGAACTCTCCTACGAGCAGTACTTC. Translated: CASSTLYELSYEQYF. The genes are TRBV4-2 and TRBJ2-7, with D unresolved. Germline-derived CDR1 and CDR2 are LGHNA and YNFKEQ. The CDR3 contains 15 residues. Trimming removed 5 bases at V and 0 bases at J, with 14 bases between.

In its sample, this clonotype was seen many times. The V call is TRBV10-3, the J call TRBJ2-7; D remains unclear. The germline CDR1 and CDR2 sequences are ENHRY and SYGVKD. The CDR3 length is 12 residues. V lost 5 bases and J 6 bases, leaving 11 bases between the germline ends. The CDR3 bases are TGTGCCATCAGTCAGACGGACGGCGAGCAGTACTTC. This gives the protein CAISQTDGEQYF.

V gene TRBV7-9 combines with J gene TRBJ2-5, with 11 nucleotides matching TRBD2. CDR1 and CDR2 from the germline V gene are SEHNR and FQNEAQ (reference sequence). There are 16 residues in the CDR3. V shed 5 bases, J shed 5 bases, and the junction held 10 bases outside the gene matches. CDR3 in amino acids: CASSLTSGRIRETQYF. In nucleotides, the CDR3 is TGTGCCAGCAGCCTCACTAGCGGGAGAATTAGGGAGACCCAGTACTTC.

This clonotype was detected ten times or more. This chain joins TRBV20-1 and TRBJ1-2; D perhaps matches TRBD1 (5 bases). Trimming left V 3 bases short and J 5 bases short, with 13 bases between. The CDR3 totals 13 residues. CDR1 is DFQATT, CDR2 SNEGSKA, per germline (reference sequence). The CDR3 sequence is CSASEGRGYGYTF. The CDR3 bases are TGCAGTGCTAGTGAGGGGAGGGGATATGGCTACACCTTC.

CDR3 in amino acids: CASSPASGLAVSGANVLTF. The CDR3 bases are TGCGCCAGCAGCCCGGCCTCGGGACTGGCGGTGTCTGGGGCCAACGTCCTGACTTTC. The chain links TRBV5-1 to TRBJ2-6; possible D gene TRBD2, 6 bases. Germline CDR1 and CDR2: SGHRS and YFSETQ. The CDR3 has 19 amino acids. The V end was cut by 4 bases, the J end by 1 base, with 21 bases between.

Ten or more counts support this clonotype. This sequence joins TRBV16 and TRBJ1-5; maybe TRBD1 (6 bases). Germline loops: CDR1 KGHSY, CDR2 FQNENV. The CDR3 length is 16 residues. V gave up 8 bases and J gave up 0 bases, with 17 bases separating them. CDR3: CASLQRGVYSNQPQHF. CDR3 nucleotides: TGTGCCAGCCTACAGAGGGGGGTATATAGCAATCAGCCCCAGCATTTT.

In this sample, this clonotype turned up many times. This chain connects TRBV12-3 or TRBV12-4 to TRBJ1-5, with D perhaps TRBD1 (5 bases). The CDR3 spans 14 residues. Trimming left V 5 bases short and J 7 bases short, with 15 bases between. The CDR3 reads CASSRTGGGQPQHF. Written as DNA, the CDR3 is TGTGCCAGCAGTCGAACCGGTGGGGGGCAGCCCCAGCATTTT.

About this clonotype: Since a much larger clone is just one base distant, this may be a read error. Since the CDR3 does not end with the conserved phenylalanine or tryptophan, this likely comes from a read error. The J gene is TRBJ2-5, the V gene TRBV4-2, with 8 bases matching TRBD2. The length of the CDR3 is 17 residues. The trim removed 1 base at V and 4 bases at J, leaving 11 bases unmatched. The germline gives CDR1 LGHNA, CDR2 YNFKEQ. CDR3 sequence: CASSQVSRGGSSETQYL. The CDR3 DNA reads as TGTGCCAGCAGCCAAGTTTCCCGGGGGGGGTCCTCAGAGACCCAGTACCTC.

This clonotype was recorded many times. The chain links TRBV6-1 to TRBJ1-1; 9 nucleotides match TRBD1. The CDR3 totals 16 residues. Germline CDR1 MNHNS, CDR2 SASEGT. The V gene end was trimmed by 5 bases and the J gene end by 4 bases; junction bases not matched to a gene: 11. The CDR3 loop is CASSLQGAPLTTEAFF. CDR3 coding DNA: TGTGCCAGCAGTTTACAGGGGGCGCCGCTGACCACTGAAGCTTTCTTT.

This clonotype was detected many times. The chain couples TRBV13 to TRBJ2-3; the D gene is possibly TRBD2 (6 bases). The germline V gene encodes CDR1 PRHDT and CDR2 FYEKMQ (reference sequence). The V gene lost 2 bases and the J gene lost 4 bases, with 22 bases spanning the gap. This CDR3 is 18 amino acids long. CDR3 amino acids: CASSLSAGQGDLADTQYF. DNA for the CDR3: TGTGCCAGCAGCTTATCCGCGGGGCAGGGAGATTTAGCAGATACGCAGTATTTT.

This clonotype was seen at least ten times. The V gene is TRBV7-8, the J gene TRBJ2-2, with 8 bases that match TRBD1. V was pared by 4 bases and J by 0 bases, with 10 bases of the junction left unmatched. The germline V gene has CDR1 SGHVS and CDR2 FQNEAQ. The CDR3 loop spans 18 amino acids. The chain's CDR3 is CASSSRVGQESNTGELFF. For the CDR3, the DNA is TGTGCCAGCAGCTCTCGCGTGGGACAGGAGTCGAACACCGGGGAGCTGTTTTTT.